Each of the 20 T cell receptor beta chains below was sequenced from the same sample in a study of blood T cell repertoires in COVID-19. The protocol was immunoSEQ multiplex PCR, while the TCRdb copy is restricted to in-frame clones and leaves out a portion. The repertoire has 650,000 to 800,000 clones, 90% of them found once; the top ten carry about 0.24%. Specimen: peripheral blood. These receptors all stem from a woman under 30 with acute or convalescent COVID-19.

This clone was observed a single time. This sequence joins TRBV6-2 or TRBV6-3 and TRBJ2-2; 10 bases align to TRBD2. Per germline, CDR1 MNHEY and CDR2 SVGEGT. The CDR3 is made up of 15 amino acids. V gave up 4 bases and J gave up 6 bases; unmatched junction bases: 5. This CDR3 is CASSSGTSEAGELFF. The CDR3 DNA sequence: TGTGCCAGCAGTTCTGGGACTAGCGAGGCCGGGGAGCTGTTTTTT.

The V gene is TRBV6-5, the J gene TRBJ1-2; D is unclear. The CDR3 runs 14 residues. CDR1 is MNHEY and CDR2 is SVGAGI in the germline V gene. Deletions cut 7 bases from V and 2 bases from J, with 14 bases between. CDR3 sequence reads: CASTRLTENYGYTF. CDR3 in DNA: TGTGCCAGCACCCGTCTAACAGAGAACTATGGCTACACCTTC.

The rearrangement joins TRBV28 to TRBJ1-3; no clear D gene. The CDR3 covers 15 residues. The V end was cut by 4 bases, the J end by 0 bases, with 10 bases between. Germline V gives CDR1 MDHEN, CDR2 SYDVKM. CDR3 region: CASSSSGSSGNTIYF. Here the CDR3 DNA reads TGTGCCAGCAGTTCCTCGGGGTCCTCTGGAAACACCATATATTTT.

The rearrangement joins TRBV27 to TRBJ1-2, with no clear D. V was cut by 2 bases and J by 5 bases, with 18 bases left in between. The CDR3 has 16 amino acids. The germline gives CDR1 MNHEY, CDR2 SMNVEV (reference sequence). In DNA form, the CDR3 reads TGTGCCAGCAGTTTAAATCTGGGCCTACCTATATATGGCTACACCTTC. Translated, it gives CASSLNLGLPIYGYTF.

About this clone itself: Other DNA sequences of this sample code for an identical CDR3. The chain carries TRBV4-2 and TRBJ1-2; D call uncertain. The CDR3 is 12 amino acids. V gave up 1 base and J gave up 8 bases, with 8 bases separating them. Germline loops: CDR1 LGHNA, CDR2 YNFKEQ. The CDR3: CASSQVGGGYTF. The DNA of the CDR3 is TGTGCCAGCAGCCAAGTAGGCGGAGGCTACACCTTC.

The chain recombines TRBV6-5 with TRBJ1-4, with D uncertain. The CDR3 has 12 amino acids. Germline V gene lookup returns CDR1 MNHEY and CDR2 SVGAGI. V lost 2 bases and J lost 5, with 3 bases in between. CDR3: CASSYSNEKLFF. Here the CDR3 DNA reads TGTGCCAGCAGTTACAGCAATGAAAAACTGTTTTTT.

J is TRBJ1-5 and V is TRBV19; the D gene is possibly TRBD1 (5 bases). Germline V gene data show CDR1 as LNHDA and CDR2 as SQIVND (reference sequence). V lost 5 bases and J lost 3, with 17 bases in between. This CDR3 is 16 amino acids long. CDR3 residues: CASSQSGPLVNQPQHF. The CDR3 DNA is TGTGCCAGTAGTCAGTCAGGGCCCCTCGTCAATCAGCCCCAGCATTTT.

This rearrangement joins TRBV2 to TRBJ1-5; D uncertain. The CDR3 spans 15 residues. V lost 2 bases and J lost 1, with 9 bases in between. Germline V gene lookup returns CDR1 SNHLY and CDR2 FYNNEI. CDR3 sequence reads: CASSEYGRSNQPQHF. The CDR3 DNA reads TGTGCCAGCAGTGAATATGGCAGGAGCAATCAGCCCCAGCATTTT.

The genes are TRBV30 and TRBJ1-2, with a weak D call TRBD1 (5 bases). Germline V gene data show CDR1 as GTSNPN and CDR2 as SVGIG (reference sequence). The CDR3 is made up of 14 amino acids. Deletions cut 2 bases from V and 4 bases from J, with 14 bases between. CDR3 coding DNA: TGTGCCTGGAGTCGGGGGGAGTTCCTCTATGGCTACACCTTC. This encodes CAWSRGEFLYGYTF.

The gene calls are TRBV27 and TRBJ2-3, with D possibly being TRBD1 (5 bases). Germline CDR1 and CDR2: MNHEY and SMNVEV (reference sequence). This CDR3 has 14 residues. The ends were cut back, 5 bases at V and 4 bases at J, with 13 bases in the middle. The CDR3 DNA sequence: TGTGCCAGCAGTGTGGCCCTAGGGGCAGATACGCAGTATTTT. It codes for CASSVALGADTQYF.

The chain carries TRBV6-5 and TRBJ1-2; 7 bases match TRBD1. V shed 4 bases, J shed 4 bases, and the junction held 9 bases outside the gene matches. Germline CDR1 MNHEY, CDR2 SVGAGI. This CDR3 has 15 residues. The CDR3 bases are TGTGCCAGCAGTTCCGTGACAGGGTGGAGCTATGGCTACACCTTC. Its protein is CASSSVTGWSYGYTF.

This sequence joins TRBV3-1 (or the pseudogene TRBV3-2) and TRBJ2-3; 9 bases agree with TRBD2. The CDR3 runs to 18 residues. The germline CDR1 and CDR2 sequences are LGHDT and YNNKEL (reference sequence). The J segment lost 2 bases and the V segment lost 0 bases, leaving 9 bases of the junction unmatched. The CDR3 coding sequence is TGTGCCAGCAGCCAAGATCCCAGGCGGGGGGGCTACACAGATACGCAGTATTTT. The encoded protein is CASSQDPRRGGYTDTQYF.

The chain joins TRBV9 to TRBJ1-2; D is perhaps TRBD1 (5 bases). The CDR3 sequence is 13 residues long. Trimming took 0 bases from V and 6 from J, leaving 9 bases between them. Germline V gene lookup returns CDR1 SGDLS and CDR2 YYNGEE. This chain's CDR3 is CASSVEGGDGYTF. The CDR3 nucleotides read TGTGCCAGCAGCGTAGAGGGAGGGGATGGCTACACCTTC.

The V and J genes are TRBV5-6 and TRBJ1-5, with D possibly matching TRBD1 (6 bases). Germline V gene lookup returns CDR1 SGHDT and CDR2 YYEEEE. The length of the CDR3 is 13 residues. V lost 0 bases and J lost 11, with 12 bases in between. This CDR3 reads CASSLELGGAQHF. In DNA, the CDR3 is TGTGCCAGCAGCTTGGAATTAGGGGGGGCCCAGCATTTT.

The CDR3 here is CASSDADRGQWGDSPLHF. The DNA for the CDR3 is TGTGCCAGCAGCGACGCCGACAGGGGGCAATGGGGGGATTCACCCCTCCACTTT. The genes are TRBV2 and TRBJ1-6; 10 positions match TRBD1. CDR3 length: 18 residues. V gave up 6 bases and J gave up 8 bases; unmatched junction bases: 16. From germline, CDR1 is SNHLY and CDR2 FYNNEI.

The chain couples TRBV6-5 to TRBJ2-7; TRBD1 is a possible D gene (5 bases). Germline loops: CDR1 MNHEY, CDR2 SVGAGI. Trimming removed 0 bases at V and 2 bases at J, with 11 bases between. This CDR3 is 15 amino acids long. The CDR3 DNA reads TGTGCCAGCAGTTACTCCAGGGCCTCTACCTACGAGCAGTACTTC. It codes for CASSYSRASTYEQYF.

V and J are TRBV19 and TRBJ1-2, with a weak D call TRBD1 (6 bases). The germline V and J ends were trimmed by 8 bases and 2 bases, with 15 bases remaining between them. Germline assignment: CDR1 LNHDA and CDR2 SQIVND (reference sequence). The CDR3 has 14 amino acids. CDR3 nucleotides: TGTGCCAGTGGGAGCACAGGGAAGAACTATGGCTACACCTTC. This codes for CASGSTGKNYGYTF.

The chain has TRBV27 and TRBJ2-1; TRBD2 agrees at 11 bases. J was trimmed by 5 bases and V by 5 bases; bases with no gene match: 8. The germline gives CDR1 MNHEY, CDR2 SMNVEV (reference sequence). The CDR3 consists of 16 residues. CDR3 bases: TGTGCCAGCAGTCTCGGACTAGCGGGCAGTAACAATGAGCAGTTCTTC. It translates to CASSLGLAGSNNEQFF.

The chain carries TRBV6-2 or TRBV6-3 and TRBJ1-1; weak D call: TRBD1 (5 bases). The germline V and J ends were trimmed by 6 bases and 1 base, with 12 bases remaining between them. Per the germline V gene, CDR1 is MNHEY and CDR2 is SVGEGT. The CDR3 has 14 amino acids. CDR3 protein: CASSQRDRNTEAFF. CDR3 DNA sequence: TGTGCCAGCAGCCAGCGGGACCGGAACACTGAAGCTTTCTTT.

This CDR3 reads CASSQGSIDTQYF. For the CDR3, the DNA is TGCGCCAGCAGCCAAGGTTCTATAGATACGCAGTATTTT. The chain links TRBV4-1 to TRBJ2-3; D uncertain. Germline V CDR1 and CDR2: MGHRA, YSYEKL. Trimming removed 1 base at V and 5 bases at J, with 7 bases between. This CDR3 is 13 amino acids long.